The rows below give T cell receptor beta chains drawn from one sample of a study of OX40 agonist ivuxolimab in advanced cancers. Some clones are missing from TCRdb's copy, which holds only in-frame ones; the method was immunoSEQ multiplex PCR. This sample has about 65,000 clones, with around 87% found just once. Sequenced material: CD4+ or CD8+ T cells sorted from blood, taken in a trial of the OX40 agonist ivuxolimab. Every receptor here comes from an adult with an advanced solid tumor such as melanoma, head and neck, liver or kidney cancer. Both conserved end residues are trimmed from each CDR3. D genes are given only for firm matches.

v_call	d_call	j_call	cdr3_aa
TRBV6-1	NA	TRBJ1-3	ASSSQKLSGNTIY
TRBV5-1	NA	TRBJ1-2	ASSLGAENYGYT
TRBV30	NA	TRBJ1-6	ACYRDTNNSPLH
TRBV7-8	NA	TRBJ1-4	ASSLNPSATNEKLF
TRBV6-5	NA	TRBJ2-3	ASRAILSTDTQY
TRBV6-5	TRBD1	TRBJ1-2	ASSKEQGPYGYT
TRBV5-4	NA	TRBJ2-7	ASSLGGRTNEQY
TRBV15	NA	TRBJ1-1	ATSRGGKTTAEAF
TRBV11-2	NA	TRBJ2-7	ASSLGVNEQY
TRBV25-1	NA	TRBJ2-7	ASRGPSYEQY
TRBV7-3	NA	TRBJ2-1	ASSPRTAREQF
TRBV7-9	TRBD2	TRBJ2-1	ASSLGGLAGPSSYNEQF
TRBV9	NA	TRBJ1-2	ASSVEAGTGYTGYT
TRBV10-3	NA	TRBJ1-5	AISAGNQPQH